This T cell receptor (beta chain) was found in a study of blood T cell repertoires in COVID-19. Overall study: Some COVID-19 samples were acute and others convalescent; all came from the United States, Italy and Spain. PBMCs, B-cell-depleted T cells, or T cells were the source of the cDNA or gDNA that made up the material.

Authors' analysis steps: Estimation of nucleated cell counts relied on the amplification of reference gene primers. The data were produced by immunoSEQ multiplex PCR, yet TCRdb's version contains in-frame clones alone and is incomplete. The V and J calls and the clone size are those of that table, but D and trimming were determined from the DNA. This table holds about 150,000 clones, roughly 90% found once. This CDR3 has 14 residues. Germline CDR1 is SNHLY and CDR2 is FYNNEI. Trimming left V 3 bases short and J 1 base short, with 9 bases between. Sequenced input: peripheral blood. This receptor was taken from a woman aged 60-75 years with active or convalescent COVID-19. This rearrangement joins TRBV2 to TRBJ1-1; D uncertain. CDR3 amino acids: CASSDITQNTEAFF. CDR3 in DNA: TGTGCCAGCAGTGATATTACACAGAACACTGAAGCTTTCTTT. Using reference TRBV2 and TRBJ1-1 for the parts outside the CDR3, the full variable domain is EPEVTQTPSHQVTQMGQEVILRCVPISNHLYFYWYRQILGQKVEFLVSFYNNEISEKSEIFDDQFSVERPDGSNFTLKIRSTKLEDSAMYFCASSDITQNTEAFFGQGTRLTVV.